One and the same sample provided the 18 T cell receptor beta chains below, sequenced in a study of CD8 T cells in Susac syndrome. The authors reverse transcribed about 0.45 to 1 ug RNA with random hexamers. One entry per CDR3 protein results from TCRdb running MiXCR on the immunoSEQ multiplex PCR reads. The sample lists some 110,000 distinct CDR3 sequences; over 85% were seen once. The sequenced sample consisted of CD8+ T cells from PBMCs. The receptor source for this set is a human donor with multiple sclerosis.

This chain joins TRBV27 and TRBJ2-3; no firm D call. The germline V gene encodes CDR1 MNHEY and CDR2 SMNVEV (reference sequence). V dropped 5 bases and J dropped 4 bases, with 19 bases sitting between them. This CDR3 has 16 residues. CDR3 residues: CASSPPGSRPPDTQYF. The DNA of the CDR3 is TGTGCCAGCAGTCCCCCTGGGTCCAGGCCTCCAGATACGCAGTATTTT.

V gene TRBV13 combines with J gene TRBJ1-1; maybe TRBD1 (5 bases). The CDR3 has 15 residues. Trimming left V 5 bases short and J 1 base short, with 14 bases between. Germline values: CDR1 PRHDT, CDR2 FYEKMQ (reference sequence). CDR3: CASSARLGQNTEAFF. The DNA for the CDR3 is TGTGCCAGCAGCGCTCGGCTGGGGCAGAACACTGAAGCTTTCTTT.

The chain carries TRBV5-1 and TRBJ2-3; 7 positions agree with TRBD1. Losses at the gene ends were 3 bases for V and 0 bases for J; bases not matched to a gene: 4. Germline V CDR1 and CDR2: SGHRS, YFSETQ. This CDR3 comprises 15 residues. In DNA form, the CDR3 reads TGCGCCAGCAGCTCGGGACAGACTAGCACAGATACGCAGTATTTT. Its protein product is CASSSGQTSTDTQYF.

The V and J genes are TRBV3-1 and TRBJ2-7; D may be TRBD1 (5 bases). The germline V and J ends were trimmed by 3 bases and 7 bases, with 16 bases remaining between them. Per germline, CDR1 LGHDT and CDR2 YNNKEL (reference sequence). CDR3 length: 14 residues. Here the CDR3 reads CASSHPAGLGEQYF. The CDR3 DNA reads TGTGCCAGCAGCCATCCCGCAGGGTTGGGTGAGCAGTACTTC.

This chain links TRBV11-2 with TRBJ2-7; 8 bases fit TRBD2. There are 18 residues in the CDR3. The germline V gene has CDR1 SGHAT and CDR2 FQNNGV. V shed 1 base and J 4 bases; nucleotides not matched to a gene: 15. CDR3 protein: CASSLVGSGSGGGYEQYF. CDR3 bases: TGTGCCAGCAGCTTAGTCGGCAGTGGATCCGGGGGGGGGTACGAGCAGTACTTC.

This sequence joins TRBV6-1 and TRBJ2-4; the D gene is possibly TRBD2 (5 bases). The CDR3 loop spans 18 amino acids. The germline V gene has CDR1 MNHNS and CDR2 SASEGT. V lost 6 bases to trimming and J lost 1 base, with 22 bases between them. The CDR3 here is CASSPPLGAGRAKNIQYF. The CDR3 DNA reads TGTGCCAGCAGCCCCCCCCTGGGTGCGGGTCGGGCCAAAAACATTCAGTACTTC.

The rearrangement joins TRBV7-6 to TRBJ2-7; perhaps TRBD1 as D (6 bases). Germline CDR1 reads SGHVS; CDR2 reads FNYEAQ. V lost 1 base, J lost 5 bases, and 15 bases lay in between. This CDR3 is built from 15 residues. CDR3 sequence: CASSLVGGRRNEQYF. CDR3 sequence (DNA): TGTGCCAGCAGCTTAGTTGGGGGCCGTAGAAACGAGCAGTACTTC.

V usage is TRBV21-1 and J usage is TRBJ2-1; the D call TRBD1 from the table was never checked on the DNA. TRBV21-1 is annotated as a pseudogene. The CDR3 is made up of 17 amino acids. CDR3: CASSKVDSASGYNEQFF. CDR3 in DNA: TGTGCCAGCAGCAAAGTGGACAGCGCCTCGGGATACAATGAGCAGTTCTTC.

This chain uses TRBV12-3 or TRBV12-4 with TRBJ2-1; possible D gene TRBD2, 7 bases. The V end was cut by 7 bases, the J end by 6 bases, with 16 bases between. The CDR3 spans 14 residues. CDR3 loop: CASTGGGSPNEQFF. CDR3 nucleotides: TGTGCCAGCACCGGCGGGGGCTCCCCCAATGAGCAGTTCTTC.

This clonotype was counted once. The rearrangement links TRBV20-1 to TRBJ2-1; 10 nucleotides line up with TRBD2. This CDR3 contains 14 residues. CDR1 is DFQATT, CDR2 SNEGSKA, per germline (reference sequence). V lost 5 bases and J lost 8; bases outside the gene matches: 9. The CDR3 loop reads CSAWEREGLYEQFF. CDR3 DNA: TGCAGTGCTTGGGAGCGGGAGGGCCTCTATGAGCAGTTCTTC.

The gene calls are TRBV9 and TRBJ1-3; D is possibly TRBD1 (6 bases). V dropped 0 bases and J dropped 0 bases, with 16 bases sitting between them. The germline gives CDR1 SGDLS, CDR2 YYNGEE. The CDR3 has 18 residues. Written as DNA, the CDR3 is TGTGCCAGCAGCGTAGGGGGGGGCAGGGCCTCCTCTGGAAACACCATATATTTT. Its translation is CASSVGGGRASSGNTIYF.

This chain joins TRBV4-1 and TRBJ1-2, with 7 bases that match TRBD1. This CDR3 spans 16 amino acids. The germline CDR1 and CDR2 sequences are MGHRA and YSYEKL. After removal of 3 bases from V and 4 bases from J, the junction contained 11 bases not matched to a gene. CDR3 in DNA: TGCGCCAGCAGCCACCTCCCCGACGGGGACAGCTATGGCTACACCTTC. Its protein product is CASSHLPDGDSYGYTF.

This clonotype was seen a handful of times. The J gene is TRBJ2-7, the V gene TRBV4-1; D remains ambiguous. From germline, CDR1 is MGHRA and CDR2 YSYEKL. V lost 1 base to trimming and J lost 0 bases, with 10 bases between them. CDR3 length: 15 residues. CDR3 nucleotide sequence: TGCGCCAGCAGCCAAGTGGGCGGCAGCTCCTACGAGCAGTACTTC. Residues: CASSQVGGSSYEQYF.

The chain has TRBV12-3 or TRBV12-4 and TRBJ2-1; 8 nucleotides match TRBD2. The CDR3 has 15 amino acids. Trimming took 6 bases from V and 10 from J; bases not matched to a gene: 14. The CDR3 DNA follows: TGTGCCAGCAGCCGCGAGCGGGAGCCCCCGGGCGAGCAGTTCTTC. This gives the protein CASSREREPPGEQFF.

The chain has TRBV5-6 and TRBJ2-6, with TRBD1 as a possible D gene (5 bases). Trimming took 7 bases from V and 0 from J, leaving 8 bases between them. This CDR3 is 14 amino acids long. Germline CDR1 is SGHDT and CDR2 is YYEEEE. CDR3 loop: CASGALSGANVLTF. CDR3 in DNA: TGTGCCAGCGGGGCCCTCTCTGGGGCCAACGTCCTGACTTTC.

The chain uses TRBV7-9 and TRBJ1-2; D gene unclear. Per the germline V gene, CDR1 is SEHNR and CDR2 is FQNEAQ (reference sequence). Deletions cut 7 bases from V and 3 bases from J, with 12 bases between. CDR3 size: 13 residues. CDR3 nucleotides: TGTGCCAGCAAGGGAGGGTCTGACTATGGCTACACCTTC. It yields the protein CASKGGSDYGYTF.

The rearrangement joins TRBV20-1 to TRBJ2-3; 9 bases match TRBD2. The CDR3 is 14 amino acids. J gave up 3 bases and V 5 bases, and 6 bases lay outside the gene matches. The germline V gene encodes CDR1 DFQATT and CDR2 SNEGSKA (reference sequence). Here the CDR3 reads CSADSGRETDTQYF. The CDR3 nucleotides read TGCAGTGCTGATAGCGGGAGAGAAACAGATACGCAGTATTTT.

This clonotype was seen a single time. V is TRBV29-1 and J is TRBJ2-2; no reliable D call. The CDR3 runs 11 residues. From germline, CDR1 is SQVTM and CDR2 ANQGSEA. V lost 6 bases and J 3 bases, leaving 5 bases between the germline ends. The DNA for the CDR3 is TGCAGCGTAGGTTACACCGGGGAGCTGTTTTTT. It specifies CSVGYTGELFF.